Each of the 5 T cell receptor beta chains below was sequenced from the same sample in a study of post-analysis software for immune sequencing data (dated by TCRdb to between 2015 and 2016). Antigens for these TCRs are unknown. Here is what the overall study found, with its caveats: Patients showed significantly higher frequencies than controls for about five TRBV segments, among them TRBV5-6, TRBV5-1 and TRBV20-1.

Library preparation used PCR. The data were produced on an Illumina HiSeq 2500. To reduce PCR and sequencing biases, unique molecular identifiers were built into the TCR beta cDNA libraries. The raw public reads went through TCRdb reprocessing: fastp at Q25, MiXCR clone calling, in-frame beta chains kept. For every CDR3 protein sequence, its rows merge into one entry that carries the most common genes and DNA. The sample table records roughly 540,000 distinct CDR3 sequences; under 40% of these occur just once. The ten most abundant clones make up under 7% of the sample. The specimen was blood. These receptors were collected from a girl between 2 and 17 years old with multiple sclerosis.

The chain uses TRBV5-1 and TRBJ2-7, with TRBD2 matching 8 bases. V lost 0 bases and J lost 2; bases outside the gene matches: 13. The CDR3 has 18 residues. The V gene's germline CDR1 is SGHRS and CDR2 YFSETQ. The CDR3 DNA follows: TGCGCCAGCAGCTTGGGGGGGAGAGACAGCGGGGGACCCTACGAGCAGTACTTC. Translated, it gives CASSLGGRDSGGPYEQYF.

CDR3 sequence (DNA): TGTGCCAGCCCGACAGGGCCGAGCACTGAAGCTTTCTTT. It codes for CASPTGPSTEAFF. J is TRBJ1-1 and V is TRBV6-1, with 7 bases identical to TRBD1. Trimming at V came to 8 bases and at J to 4 bases, leaving 7 bases not matched to a gene. The CDR3 has 13 residues. Per the germline V gene, CDR1 is MNHNS and CDR2 is SASEGT.

This clonotype occurred a few times. The chain is built from TRBV15 and TRBJ2-1; 13 nucleotides line up with TRBD2. Looked up from germline, CDR1 is LNHNV and CDR2 is YYDKDF (reference sequence). This CDR3 spans 18 amino acids. The V gene end was trimmed by 3 bases and the J gene end by 0 bases; junction bases not matched to a gene: 5. The CDR3 DNA sequence: TGTGCCACCAGCAGGGGACTAGCGGGGCTTAGCTCCTACAATGAGCAGTTCTTC. It translates to CATSRGLAGLSSYNEQFF. Using reference TRBV15 and TRBJ2-1 for the parts outside the CDR3, the full variable domain is DAMVIQNPRYQVTQFGKPVTLSCSQTLNHNVMYWYQQKSSQAPKLLFHYYDKDFNNEADTPDNFQSRRPNTSFCFLDIRSPGLGDTAMYLCATSRGLAGLSSYNEQFFGPGTRLTVL.

The genes are TRBV20-1 and TRBJ2-1; D uncertain. This CDR3 has 11 residues. Germline CDR1 reads DFQATT; CDR2 reads SNEGSKA (reference sequence). V lost 4 bases and J lost 9, with 10 bases in between. CDR3 nucleotides: TGCAGTGCTACCCAAGCGAGTGAGCAGTTCTTC. Its translation: CSATQASEQFF.

V usage is TRBV6-5 and J usage is TRBJ1-1, with D maybe TRBD1 (5 bases). Trimming stripped 5 bases from V and 4 bases from J, with 11 bases between. Germline CDR1 reads MNHEY; CDR2 reads SVGAGI. There are 13 residues in the CDR3. CDR3 amino acids: CASSTPGPTEAFF. For the CDR3, the DNA is TGTGCCAGCAGTACCCCAGGGCCCACTGAAGCTTTCTTT.